This T cell receptor (beta chain) was retrieved from a study of Ad26.COV2.S vaccination and SARS-CoV-2 variants (dated by TCRdb to the early 2020s). For the study in its entirety: Donors in the vaccine arm were drawn from COV1001, a multicentre, randomized, double-blind, placebo-controlled phase I-IIa trial testing Ad26.COV2.S in healthy adults. Ad26.COV2.S was administered intramuscularly at 5 x 10^10 or 1 x 10^11 viral particles, either as a single shot or as two shots given 56 days apart. A total of 32 samples were included in the TCR-sequenced set, comprising some 20 Ad26.COV2.S vaccine recipients, 5 placebo recipients and 8 SARS-CoV-2 convalescent individuals. Trial participants were randomized into five groups of five: low-dose or high-dose Ad26.COV2.S given once or twice, or placebo on both occasions. Investigators did not know the trial group allocation while performing experiments and assessing outcomes. The specificity and breadth of SARS-CoV-2-reactive T cell receptors after Ad26.COV2.S vaccination were assessed by TCRbeta repertoire sequencing.

TCRbeta CDR3 regions were sequenced with the immunoSEQ Assay. After extraction, genomic DNA underwent amplification by bias-controlled multiplex PCR, followed by high-throughput sequencing. As for how the authors treated the data: To quantify the absolute abundance of each unique TCRbeta CDR3 region, sequences were collapsed and filtered. T cell fraction was estimated by normalization of TCRbeta template counts to usable DNA, with usable DNA being measured through amplification of reference genes present in all nucleated cells. Repertoire TCRs were annotated as SARS-CoV-2-specific by exact matching of V gene, CDR3 amino acid sequence and J gene to a known reactive TCR set. The reference SARS-CoV-2 TCR set was derived from MIRA and filtered for enrichment in COVID-19-positive ImmuneCODE repertoires, a step that removed public or cross-reactive TCRs. Using the MIRA antigens, annotated TCRs were further analysed by specific ORF or by position within an ORF. Breadth was defined as the number of annotated unique rearrangements divided by the total number of unique productive rearrangements, and depth was defined as the summed frequency of the annotated unique rearrangements. Group comparisons of TCR breadth used two-sided Wilcoxon rank-sum tests. This is the immuneACCESS table as TCRdb keeps it, with only in-frame sequences that have V and J called. A part of the clones is gone; compared with another copy, unresolved V genes explain less than half, and the rest is unexplained. V and J calls and clone size are copied from that table; D and trimming were computed from the DNA. The sample data list hundreds of thousands of clones, and 85% to 90% of these were observed just once. Of the sample, approximately 2.5% falls within the top ten clones.

Per the publication, the treatment or condition label means: some 19 received Ad26.COV2.S at low or high dose, single or two shots; 5 received placebo; per-sample allocation not given. For vaccine and placebo recipients, repertoires were sequenced using samples collected on day 63 after the first injection. In Cohort 1b, 25 to 30 adults aged 18-55 years were enrolled at a single site in Boston, USA, between 29 July and 7 August 2020. As a vaccine, Ad26.COV2.S was a replication-incompetent adenovirus type 26 vector that expressed a prefusion-stabilized SARS-CoV-2 spike protein derived from the original Wuhan strain. Including cysteine and phenylalanine, the CDR3 has 13 amino acids. Only the CDR3 DNA stays, 39 bases, in frame from base 1. Trimming at the junction amounts to 2 bases on V and 2 bases on J, and the germline ends lie 7 bases apart. The germline V gene (reference sequence) yields LNHNV for CDR1 and YYDKDF for CDR2.

What the research found in general, with its limitations: The study was not powered for comparison of responses between vaccine doses or regimens. Vaccine and placebo recipients had similar non-spike TCR breadth, a finding consistent with the vaccine containing only spike. The authors noted that the TCR breadth and depth analyses may have underestimated total T cell responses. Higher spike-specific TCR breadth was observed in Ad26.COV2.S recipients than in placebo recipients (P = 0.0014). Substantial breadth of spike-specific CD8+ and CD4+ T cell responses was reported after vaccination.

As for this clone: Its antigen remains unidentified. Base qualities were left out, and no much larger clone turns up one base away.

This receptor was identified in a person aged 18 to 65 who received the Ad26.COV2.S COVID-19 vaccine or a placebo. The sequence links TRBV15 to TRBJ2-7; a tentative D call is TRBD1 (5 bases match). The specimen was peripheral blood, collected in a trial of Ad26.COV2.S vaccine versus placebo. Here is the DNA: TGTGCCACCAGCAGACAGGGTACCTACGAGCAGTACTTC. Its amino acids are CATSRQGTYEQYF.